The subject of this entry is one TCR beta chain. Germline loops: CDR1 SGHNT, CDR2 YYREEE (reference sequence). The V segment lost 3 bases and the J segment 4 bases; nucleotides outside the gene matches: 7. The CDR3 spans 14 residues. This specimen belongs to a study of technical replicates of blood from several donors. TCRdb keeps only in-frame clones here, not all; method: immunoSEQ multiplex PCR. The table has 45,000 to 60,000 clones, 80% to 95% seen once. The chain couples TRBV5-4 to TRBJ2-7; 7 bases map to TRBD1. This receptor was identified in a human donor in good health. Some clones in this sample may be carry-over from other donors' samples. The source material was PBMCs. The CDR3 loop is CASSWRTGDYEQYF. CDR3 in DNA: TGTGCCAGCAGCTGGCGAACAGGGGATTACGAGCAGTACTTC.